The 16 T cell receptor beta chains below were found in one sample sequenced in a study of Graves' ophthalmopathy and Graves' hyperthyroidism. RNA transcripts provided the template for amplifying TCR beta CDR3 regions. A first-round RT-PCR used HTBI primers, followed by a second-round multiplex PCR. TCRdb used MiXCR to reprocess the multiplex PCR reads, holding one entry per CDR3 protein. The table lists 450,000 or so distinct CDR3 sequences, approximately 14% of them singletons, with approximately 9.8% in the top ten. Material for sequencing was blood. These receptors came from a woman in her twenties or thirties with Graves' ophthalmopathy.

In this sample, this clonotype turned up many times. This sequence may be a read error, since a much larger clone differs from it by one base. The V call is TRBV6-1, the J call TRBJ2-7; 7 nucleotides agree with TRBD1. The CDR3 extends over 16 amino acids. The V gene's germline CDR1 is MNHNS and CDR2 SASEGT. CDR3 amino acids: CAGSELGQVSSYEQYF. The CDR3, as DNA: TGTGCCGGCAGTGAACTAGGACAGGTTAGCTCCTACGAGCAGTACTTC.

This clonotype was seen many times. The V and J genes are TRBV6-5 and TRBJ2-7, with D hard to call. The CDR3 totals 11 residues. Trimming cost V 7 bases and J 1 base, with 5 bases left between them. Germline CDR1 MNHEY, CDR2 SVGAGI. For the CDR3, the DNA is TGTGCCAGCACTCGATCCTACGAGCAGTACTTC. Encoded protein: CASTRSYEQYF.

This clonotype was seen repeatedly, ten times or more. The junction does not match germline at one end; this may be a read error. The rearrangement links TRBV6-1 to TRBJ2-7, with 7 bases aligning to TRBD1. CDR3 length: 15 residues. Germline CDR1 reads MNHNS; CDR2 reads SASEGT. The CDR3 DNA is TGTGCCAGCAGTGAAAGAGGCCAGGGGGAGTACGGGCAGTACTTC. Protein product: CASSERGQGEYGQYF.

This clonotype was seen at least ten times. The chain joins TRBV19 to TRBJ1-1, with 9 bases lining up with TRBD1. From germline, CDR1 is LNHDA and CDR2 SQIVND (reference sequence). After removal of 7 bases from V and 0 bases from J, the junction contained 3 bases not matched to a gene. The CDR3 contains 14 residues. In nucleotides, the CDR3 is TGTGCCAGTACCCGACAGGGGGTGAACACTGAAGCTTTCTTT. Its protein product is CASTRQGVNTEAFF.

This clonotype was counted ten times or more. The V and J genes are TRBV20-1 and TRBJ2-7, with a tentative D call TRBD2 (6 bases). V shed 5 bases and J shed 2 bases, with 13 bases lying between them. Per germline, CDR1 DFQATT and CDR2 SNEGSKA (reference sequence). CDR3 length: 13 residues. This CDR3 reads CSAETGLAYEQYF. The CDR3 DNA reads TGCAGTGCTGAAACGGGACTTGCCTACGAGCAGTACTTC.

This clonotype was seen a few times. The CDR3 ends on some other residue instead of the conserved phenylalanine or tryptophan, so this is likely a read error. It is unclear where the CDR3 begins or ends on the DNA, so no DNA is shown, and the CDR3 is as TCRdb lists it. V usage is TRBV28 and J usage is TRBJ2-7; TRBD1 was called by the table and not checked on the DNA. The CDR3 contains 15 residues when both ends are counted. The germline gives CDR1 MDHEN, CDR2 SYDVKM. The CDR3 protein is CASSRYDRLPYEQWL.

This clonotype was recorded many times. The J gene is TRBJ2-2, the V gene TRBV20-1; TRBD1 matches 8 bases. Trimming took 5 bases from V and 2 from J; bases not matched to a gene: 4. The CDR3 contains 14 residues. The germline V gene encodes CDR1 DFQATT and CDR2 SNEGSKA (reference sequence). CDR3 residues: CSARQGSNTGELFF. The DNA of the CDR3 is TGCAGTGCTCGACAGGGGAGCAACACCGGGGAGCTGTTTTTT.

As for this clonotype: Given a much more abundant clone one base away, this may be a read error. This chain links TRBV6-1 with TRBJ2-2, with 14 positions matching TRBD2. The CDR3 is 16 amino acids. Germline assignment: CDR1 MNHNS and CDR2 SASEGT. CDR3 bases: TGTGCCAGCACCCCGGGACTAGCGGGAGAGGGAGGGGAGCCGTTTTTT. It is translated as CASTPGLAGEGGEPFF.

This chain connects TRBV20-1 to TRBJ1-1, with TRBD1 matching 8 bases. The CDR3 has 12 residues. From germline, CDR1 is DFQATT and CDR2 SNEGSKA (reference sequence). The J segment lost 4 bases and the V segment lost 5 bases, leaving 3 bases of the junction unmatched. CDR3 sequence reads: CSAWTGSTEAFF. DNA for the CDR3: TGCAGTGCTTGGACAGGGTCCACTGAAGCTTTCTTT.

This clonotype has a count of ten or more. This chain joins TRBV7-3 and TRBJ2-2, with TRBD1 matching 9 bases. Germline V gene data show CDR1 as SGHTA and CDR2 as FQGTGA. This CDR3 region has 16 residues. V shed 5 bases, J shed 7 bases, and the junction held 11 bases outside the gene matches. In nucleotides, the CDR3 is TGTGCCAGCAGCCAACAACACAGGGGGCACAGCGGGGAGCTGTTTTTT. Translation: CASSQQHRGHSGELFF.

This clonotype has at least ten counts. The V gene is TRBV28, the J gene TRBJ2-6, with 8 bases that match TRBD1. The CDR3 is 21 amino acids. V lost 8 bases, J lost 0 bases, and 21 bases stayed unmatched. Germline CDR1 and CDR2: MDHEN and SYDVKM. The CDR3 is CASGGSRDRFFLFSGANVLTF. CDR3 nucleotides: TGTGCCAGCGGGGGGTCCAGGGACAGGTTCTTCCTCTTCTCTGGGGCCAACGTCCTGACTTTC.

This clonotype has a count of ten or more. Without the conserved terminal phenylalanine or tryptophan, this CDR3 likely stems from a read error. The DNA is left out, because the CDR3 cannot be placed on it with certainty; the CDR3 is given as TCRdb lists it. The chain combines TRBV19 with TRBJ1-1. Germline V gene lookup returns CDR1 LNHDA and CDR2 SQIVND (reference sequence). The length of the CDR3 is 14 amino acids, counting both ends. The CDR3 protein is CASSVDRLTPPQLC.

There are many counts of this clonotype. The chain links TRBV12-3 or TRBV12-4 to TRBJ2-2; TRBD1 or TRBD2 may be the D gene (6 bases each). CDR3 length equals 17 residues. Trimming took 5 bases from V and 4 from J, leaving 20 bases between them. The chain's CDR3 is CASSISELGGSTGELFF. The DNA of the CDR3 is TGTGCCAGCAGTATAAGCGAGCTGGGGGGCTCCACCGGGGAGCTGTTTTTT.

The chain combines TRBV30 with TRBJ2-7; 10 nucleotides line up with TRBD1. The CDR3 has 14 residues. Losses at the gene ends were 5 bases for V and 6 bases for J; bases not matched to a gene: 10. Germline V gene data show CDR1 as GTSNPN and CDR2 as SVGIG (reference sequence). CDR3 nucleotide sequence: TGTGCCTGGCCGGGACAGGGGACCTTCGGCGAGCAGTACTTC. This sequence encodes CAWPGQGTFGEQYF.

The sample holds many counts of this clonotype. The chain employs TRBV28 and TRBJ1-5, with TRBD1 as a possible D gene (6 bases). Per germline, CDR1 MDHEN and CDR2 SYDVKM. This CDR3 has 13 residues. Trimming took off 5 bases at V and 9 bases at J, with 14 bases between the two ends. This CDR3 is CASSLPGDRPQHF. CDR3 DNA sequence: TGTGCCAGCAGTCTACCAGGGGATCGGCCCCAGCATTTT.

The J gene is TRBJ2-7, the V gene TRBV19; 7 nucleotides line up with TRBD1. CDR1 and CDR2 (germline): LNHDA, SQIVND (reference sequence). Trimming removed 6 bases from V and 0 bases from J; junction bases left unmatched: 8. The CDR3 sequence is 15 residues long. CDR3 nucleotides: TGTGCCAGTAGCCATCAGGGGGTCAGCTCCTACGAGCAGTACTTC. Protein product: CASSHQGVSSYEQYF.